This entry lists 26 T cell receptor beta chains sequenced from one sample in a study of Graves' ophthalmopathy and Graves' hyperthyroidism. RNA served as the template for amplifying TCR beta CDR3 regions. Amplification began with first-round RT-PCR using HTBI primers, then second-round multiplex PCR was performed. One entry per CDR3 protein results from TCRdb running MiXCR on the multiplex PCR reads. This sample has roughly 230,000 distinct CDR3 sequences, with 20% to 25% found just once. The sequencing input was peripheral blood. The receptors originated from a woman in her forties or fifties with Graves' ophthalmopathy.

This clonotype was detected ten times or more. V usage is TRBV2 and J usage is TRBJ1-1, with TRBD1 as a possible D gene (5 bases). The CDR3 has 14 residues. V shed 6 bases and J shed 2 bases, with 13 bases lying between them. Germline V gene sequence: CDR1 SNHLY, CDR2 FYNNEI. CDR3 coding DNA: TGTGCCAGCAGAGAGACGACAGAAAACACTGAAGCTTTCTTT. Protein sequence: CASRETTENTEAFF.

This clonotype was seen a few times. A much larger clone differs by one base, so this may be a read error. This chain's CDR3 is CASSYRGDQETQYF. The CDR3 bases are TGTGCCAGCAGTTACAGGGGGGACCAAGAGACCCAGTACTTC. V usage is TRBV6-5 and J usage is TRBJ2-5; D is perhaps TRBD1 or TRBD2 (6 bases each). This CDR3 is 14 amino acids long. The V gene's germline CDR1 is MNHEY and CDR2 SVGAGI. The V and J ends lost 2 bases and 0 bases respectively, with 7 bases between them.

V gene TRBV24-1 combines with J gene TRBJ2-3; the match to TRBD1 covers 9 bases. Looked up from germline, CDR1 is KGHDR and CDR2 is SFDVKD. CDR3 length equals 16 residues. Trimming took 3 bases from V and 4 from J; bases not matched to a gene: 7. This chain's CDR3 is CATSDPGQGLPDTQYF. For the CDR3, the DNA is TGTGCCACCAGTGATCCGGGACAGGGCCTCCCAGATACGCAGTATTTT.

Many counts were recorded for this clonotype. The rearrangement uses TRBV20-1 and TRBJ2-7; D uncertain. Germline V CDR1 and CDR2: DFQATT, SNEGSKA (reference sequence). The V end was cut by 4 bases, the J end by 1 base, with 20 bases between. The CDR3 is made up of 16 amino acids. Here the CDR3 DNA reads TGCAGTGCTACCCCGGTGCTCCCAAAAACATCCTACGAGCAGTACTTC. This translates into CSATPVLPKTSYEQYF.

This chain joins TRBV24-1 and TRBJ2-5; a possible D gene is TRBD2 (6 bases). Trimming took off 2 bases at V and 7 bases at J, with 16 bases between the two ends. This CDR3 comprises 15 residues. CDR1 KGHDR and CDR2 SFDVKD come from the germline V gene. The CDR3 sequence: CATSDSRTTAGTQYF. Here the CDR3 DNA reads TGTGCCACCAGTGATTCCCGGACTACCGCGGGGACCCAGTACTTC.

This clonotype was counted ten times or more. V gene TRBV12-3 or TRBV12-4 combines with J gene TRBJ2-5; 9 nucleotides line up with TRBD2. This CDR3 comprises 15 residues. V shed 4 bases, J shed 5 bases, and the junction held 8 bases outside the gene matches. For the CDR3, the DNA is TGTGCCAGCAGTTATAGCGGGAGTGAGCGGGAGACCCAGTACTTC. Translation: CASSYSGSERETQYF.

The chain links TRBV12-3 or TRBV12-4 to TRBJ2-7; the match to TRBD2 covers 7 bases. The CDR3 spans 15 residues. With V trimmed by 5 bases and J by 7 bases, 14 bases remained unmatched. Here the CDR3 reads CASSPPATAGAEQYF. The CDR3 DNA is TGTGCCAGCAGTCCACCCGCGACGGCGGGAGCAGAGCAGTACTTC.

The chain recombines TRBV29-1 with TRBJ1-2, with TRBD1 identical over 8 bases. This CDR3 spans 14 amino acids. Germline CDR1 reads SQVTM; CDR2 reads ANQGSEA. V was pared by 3 bases and J by 3 bases, with 6 bases of the junction left unmatched. The CDR3 region has the DNA TGCAGCGTTGAGGGTCAGGGGGCGTACTATGGCTACACCTTC. Translating gives CSVEGQGAYYGYTF.

The chain joins TRBV10-3 to TRBJ1-1; D gene unclear. Germline assignment: CDR1 ENHRY and CDR2 SYGVKD. The V and J ends lost 7 bases and 3 bases respectively, with 9 bases between them. The CDR3 has 12 residues. The CDR3 region has the DNA TGTGCCATCATGGGCGGGGACACTGAAGCTTTCTTT. This translates into CAIMGGDTEAFF.

This clonotype was found many times. The J gene is TRBJ2-5, the V gene TRBV11-2; TRBD1 might be the D (5 bases). V was cut by 10 bases and J by 2 bases, with 17 bases left in between. CDR1 is SGHAT and CDR2 is FQNNGV in the germline V gene. There are 14 residues in the CDR3. In DNA, the CDR3 is TGTGCCACCTCCGGCTGGGGCGTACAAGAGACCCAGTACTTC. As protein: CATSGWGVQETQYF.

This clonotype was observed at least ten times. The rearrangement links TRBV28 to TRBJ2-2, with 7 bases identical to TRBD2. Germline V gene sequence: CDR1 MDHEN, CDR2 SYDVKM. The CDR3 loop spans 18 amino acids. V trimming: 6 bases; J trimming: 5 bases; junction bases outside the gene matches: 18. The CDR3 coding sequence is TGTGCCAGCAGCGACCCCCCCGCGGGAGAGTTGGTAACCGGGGAGCTGTTTTTT. Protein sequence: CASSDPPAGELVTGELFF.

There are many counts of this clonotype. This rearrangement joins TRBV2 to TRBJ2-7; TRBD1 matches at 7 bases. The germline V gene has CDR1 SNHLY and CDR2 FYNNEI. CDR3 length: 13 residues. The V segment lost 6 bases and the J segment 3 bases; nucleotides outside the gene matches: 5. CDR3: CASRRDSNYEQYF. The CDR3 DNA reads as TGTGCCAGCAGGAGGGACAGCAACTACGAGCAGTACTTC.

This clonotype was detected many times. The chain employs TRBV30 and TRBJ1-5; D possibly corresponds to TRBD1 (5 bases). CDR3 length: 12 amino acids. With 2 bases removed from V and 8 bases from J, the gap between germline ends came to 10 bases. From germline, CDR1 is GTSNPN and CDR2 SVGIG (reference sequence). CDR3 nucleotide sequence: TGTGCCTGGAGTCGCACAGGAAAGCCCCAGCATTTT. It encodes CAWSRTGKPQHF. Variable domain in full (rest from reference TRBV30 and TRBJ1-5): SQTIHQWPATLVQPVGSPLSLECTVEGTSNPNLYWYRQAAGRGLQLLFYSVGIGQISSEVPQNLSASRPQDRQFILSSKKLLLSDSGFYLCAWSRTGKPQHFGDGTRLSIL.

J is TRBJ2-7 and V is TRBV30; tentative D call: TRBD1 (5 bases). Trimming cost V 1 base and J 3 bases, with 13 bases left between them. CDR3 length equals 14 residues. CDR1 and CDR2 (germline): GTSNPN, SVGIG (reference sequence). CDR3 sequence: CAWSETGDSYEQYF. DNA of the CDR3: TGTGCCTGGAGTGAAACAGGAGATAGCTACGAGCAGTACTTC. The full variable domain, completed using reference TRBV30 and TRBJ2-7, is SQTIHQWPATLVQPVGSPLSLECTVEGTSNPNLYWYRQAAGRGLQLLFYSVGIGQISSEVPQNLSASRPQDRQFILSSKKLLLSDSGFYLCAWSETGDSYEQYFGPGTRLTVT.

The chain has TRBV20-1 and TRBJ2-2, with 8 bases fitting TRBD2. Germline assignment: CDR1 DFQATT and CDR2 SNEGSKA (reference sequence). This CDR3 contains 14 residues. V gave up 3 bases and J gave up 7 bases; unmatched junction bases: 7. CDR3 in DNA: TGCAGTGCTAGCGGGAGGGCCCGAAACGGGGAGCTGTTTTTT. Protein product: CSASGRARNGELFF.

This clonotype was seen repeatedly, ten times or more. The gene calls are TRBV2 and TRBJ2-1; 13 nucleotides line up with TRBD2. Germline V gene lookup returns CDR1 SNHLY and CDR2 FYNNEI. CDR3 length: 19 amino acids. The trim removed 4 bases at V and 4 bases at J, leaving 13 bases unmatched. The CDR3 protein is CASSGPSGLAGKKYNEQFF. CDR3 DNA sequence: TGTGCCAGCAGTGGACCCTCGGGACTAGCGGGAAAGAAGTACAATGAGCAGTTCTTC.

Ten or more counts support this clonotype. The V gene is TRBV7-2, the J gene TRBJ1-1; unclear D gene. CDR3 length: 13 amino acids. Germline V lookup: CDR1 SGHTA, CDR2 FQGNSA. V was trimmed by 5 bases and J by 12 bases, leaving 19 bases between them. CDR3 in amino acids: CASSREVQLESFF. The CDR3 DNA reads TGTGCCAGCAGCCGGGAGGTACAGTTAGAATCTTTCTTT. Based on the CDR3 plus reference TRBV7-2 and TRBJ1-1, the full variable domain is GAGVSQSPSNKVTEKGKDVELRCDPISGHTALYWYRQSLGQGLEFLIYFQGNSAPDKSGLPSDRFSAERTGGSVSTLTIQRTQQEDSAVYLCASSREVQLESFFGQGTRLTVV.

This clonotype was seen more than once but under ten times. The gene calls are TRBV10-3 and TRBJ1-1; D is uncertain. Deletions cut 6 bases from V and 10 bases from J, with 18 bases between. The germline CDR1 and CDR2 sequences are ENHRY and SYGVKD. There are 13 residues in the CDR3. The CDR3 loop reads CAIRDDSGSGAFF. The CDR3 DNA reads as TGTGCCATCAGAGATGACTCCGGGTCGGGAGCTTTCTTT.

Ten or more counts support this clonotype. The chain has TRBV6-5 and TRBJ1-3; tentatively, D is TRBD1 (6 bases). V was shortened by 2 bases and J by 2 bases, with 10 bases between the two germline ends. Germline V gene data show CDR1 as MNHEY and CDR2 as SVGAGI. This CDR3 spans 15 amino acids. The CDR3 region has the DNA TGTGCCAGCAGTTACGGGGCAGGGGCTGGAAACACCATATATTTT. It encodes CASSYGAGAGNTIYF.

The chain couples TRBV7-2 to TRBJ2-7; D not resolved. Trimming took off 4 bases at V and 3 bases at J, with 7 bases between the two ends. The CDR3 covers 12 residues. From germline, CDR1 is SGHTA and CDR2 FQGNSA. CDR3 in DNA: TGTGCCAGCAGCTCAAACAGCTACGAGCAGTACTTC. Its translation: CASSSNSYEQYF.

The genes are TRBV20-1 and TRBJ2-2; the match to TRBD1 covers 7 bases. The CDR3 covers 13 residues. V lost 6 bases, J lost 4 bases, and 5 bases stayed unmatched. Germline V gene sequence: CDR1 DFQATT, CDR2 SNEGSKA (reference sequence). CDR3 sequence reads: CSAAQGTTGELFF. Here the CDR3 DNA reads TGCAGTGCGGCACAGGGGACCACCGGGGAGCTGTTTTTT.

The V call is TRBV5-1, the J call TRBJ1-4, with unresolved D. This CDR3 contains 13 residues. The V gene's germline CDR1 is SGHRS and CDR2 YFSETQ. The V and J ends lost 5 bases and 0 bases respectively, with 5 bases between them. CDR3 sequence reads: CASSTATNEKLFF. CDR3 in DNA: TGCGCCAGCAGTACAGCAACTAATGAAAAACTGTTTTTT.

There are many counts of this clonotype. This chain joins TRBV5-8 and TRBJ2-5; 12 bases fit TRBD2. V was clipped by 0 bases and J by 1 base; unmatched bases: 10. Germline CDR1 is SGHTS and CDR2 is YDEGEE. The CDR3 consists of 19 residues. CDR3 bases: TGTGCCAGCAGCTTGGCACGAGCGACTAGCGGGAGAGTCCAAGAGACCCAGTACTTC. It yields the protein CASSLARATSGRVQETQYF.

With respect to this clonotype: A far larger clone is a single base away, which makes a read error likely. The CDR3 region is CASSPLGREQYF. The CDR3 nucleotides read TGTGCCAGCAGCCCCCTGGGCCGGGAGCAGTACTTC. The chain combines TRBV7-9 with TRBJ2-7; D unresolved. Trimming took 5 bases from V and 7 from J, leaving 12 bases between them. The CDR3 runs to 12 residues. CDR1 SEHNR and CDR2 FQNEAQ come from the germline V gene (reference sequence).

Many counts were recorded for this clonotype. CDR3 loop: CASSPESGELFF. DNA for the CDR3: TGTGCCAGCAGCCCGGAGTCCGGGGAGCTGTTTTTT. The J gene is TRBJ2-2, the V gene TRBV7-2; D gene unclear. The germline V gene encodes CDR1 SGHTA and CDR2 FQGNSA. CDR3 size: 12 residues. Trimming took off 5 bases at V and 6 bases at J, with 7 bases between the two ends.

This chain uses TRBV6-1 with TRBJ2-7; D not certain. The CDR3 has 14 residues. Trimming shortened V by 10 bases and J by 0 bases, and 16 bases separated the two germline ends. Germline CDR1 and CDR2: MNHNS and SASEGT. The CDR3 here is CATRRRPRSYEQYF. CDR3 sequence (DNA): TGTGCCACGCGCAGACGACCACGCTCCTACGAGCAGTACTTC.